The next 2 T cell receptor beta chains were all read from a single sample in a study of T cell changes during pregnancy in multiple sclerosis. Produced via immunoSEQ multiplex PCR; TCRdb's table is partial and in-frame only. The sample carries roughly 80,000 clones, just over 90% recorded once. The sample consisted of peripheral blood, taken in the second trimester of pregnancy. These receptors came from a female donor with multiple sclerosis, enrolled in a pregnancy study.

The chain has TRBV19 and TRBJ1-1; no reliable D call. Germline lookup yields CDR1 LNHDA and CDR2 SQIVND (reference sequence). The CDR3 consists of 13 residues. The V gene lost 7 bases and the J gene lost 5 bases, with 14 bases spanning the gap. The CDR3 reads CASTWRAWTEAFF. The CDR3 bases are TGTGCCAGTACCTGGCGGGCGTGGACTGAAGCTTTCTTT. Using reference TRBV19 and TRBJ1-1 for the parts outside the CDR3, the full variable domain is DGGITQSPKYLFRKEGQNVTLSCEQNLNHDAMYWYRQDPGQGLRLIYYSQIVNDFQKGDIAEGYSVSREKKESFPLTVTSAQKNPTAFYLCASTWRAWTEAFFGQGTRLTVV.

The chain carries TRBV28 and TRBJ2-7, with D tentatively TRBD1 (5 bases). The ends were cut back, 5 bases at V and 2 bases at J, with 7 bases in the middle. CDR3 length: 12 residues. CDR1 is MDHEN, CDR2 SYDVKM, per germline. In DNA, the CDR3 is TGTGCCAGCAGTCGACAGCCCTACGAGCAGTACTTC. Its translation is CASSRQPYEQYF.